Given below is one TCR beta chain in context. These data originate in a study of blood T cell repertoires in COVID-19. About the study: From the United States, Italy and Spain came samples of acute and convalescent COVID-19. T cells, B-cell-depleted T cells, or PBMCs supplied cDNA or gDNA.

Per the original methods: Nucleated cell counts were estimated from reference gene primer amplification. Libraries were prepared by immunoSEQ multiplex PCR; TCRdb keeps only in-frame clonotypes and omits some of them. V and J calls and clone size are those listed in that table; D and trimming were worked out from the DNA. The sample consists of roughly 200,000 clones, around 80% of them appearing once. Material for sequencing was peripheral blood. The receptor comes from a human donor in a cohort sampled during active COVID-19.

CDR3 nucleotides: TGTGCCAGTAAGAACGCACCGAGCCCCTACAATGAGCAGTTCTTC. The encoded protein is CASKNAPSPYNEQFF. This chain connects TRBV19 to TRBJ2-1; the D is unclear. Germline-derived CDR1 and CDR2 are LNHDA and SQIVND (reference sequence). The germline V and J ends were trimmed by 7 bases and 2 bases, with 15 bases remaining between them. The CDR3 spans 15 residues. The full variable domain, rest sourced from reference TRBV19 and TRBJ2-1, is DGGITQSPKYLFRKEGQNVTLSCEQNLNHDAMYWYRQDPGQGLRLIYYSQIVNDFQKGDIAEGYSVSREKKESFPLTVTSAQKNPTAFYLCASKNAPSPYNEQFFGPGTRLTVL.